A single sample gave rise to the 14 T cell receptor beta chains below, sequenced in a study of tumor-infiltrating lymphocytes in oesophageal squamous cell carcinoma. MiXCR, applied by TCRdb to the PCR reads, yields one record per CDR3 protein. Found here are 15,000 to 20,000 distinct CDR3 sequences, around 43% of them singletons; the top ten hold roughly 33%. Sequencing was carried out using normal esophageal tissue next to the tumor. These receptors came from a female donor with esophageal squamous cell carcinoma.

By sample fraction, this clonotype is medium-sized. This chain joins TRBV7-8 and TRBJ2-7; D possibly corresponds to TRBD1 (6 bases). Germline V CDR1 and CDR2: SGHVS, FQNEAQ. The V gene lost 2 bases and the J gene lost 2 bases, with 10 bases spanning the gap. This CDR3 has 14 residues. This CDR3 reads CASSLPGVTYEQYF. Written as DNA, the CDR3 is TGTGCCAGCAGCTTACCAGGGGTAACCTACGAGCAGTACTTC.

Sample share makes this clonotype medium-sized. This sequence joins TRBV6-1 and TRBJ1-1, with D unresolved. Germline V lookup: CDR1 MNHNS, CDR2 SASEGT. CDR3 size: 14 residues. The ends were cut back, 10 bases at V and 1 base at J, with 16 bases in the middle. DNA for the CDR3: TGTGCCACACATCCCCCGGTTTGGAACACTGAAGCTTTCTTT. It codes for CATHPPVWNTEAFF.

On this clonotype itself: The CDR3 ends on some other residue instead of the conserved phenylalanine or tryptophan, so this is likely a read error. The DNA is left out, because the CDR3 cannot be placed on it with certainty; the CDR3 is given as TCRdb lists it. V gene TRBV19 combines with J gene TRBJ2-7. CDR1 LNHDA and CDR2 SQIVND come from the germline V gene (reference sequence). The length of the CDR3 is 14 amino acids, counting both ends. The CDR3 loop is CASTLGNYGYTFGS.

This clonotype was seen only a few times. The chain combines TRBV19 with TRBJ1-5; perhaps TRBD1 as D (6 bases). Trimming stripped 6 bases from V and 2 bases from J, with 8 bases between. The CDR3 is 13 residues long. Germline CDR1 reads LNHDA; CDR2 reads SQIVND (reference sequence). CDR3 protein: CASRKGGNQPQHF. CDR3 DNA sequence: TGTGCCAGTAGAAAGGGGGGCAATCAGCCCCAGCATTTT.

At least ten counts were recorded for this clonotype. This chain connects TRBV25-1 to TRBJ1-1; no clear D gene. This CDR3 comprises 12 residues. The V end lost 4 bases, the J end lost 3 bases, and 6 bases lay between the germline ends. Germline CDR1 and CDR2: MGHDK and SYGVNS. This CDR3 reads CASSAQYTEAFF. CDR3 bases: TGTGCCAGCAGTGCGCAGTACACTGAAGCTTTCTTT.

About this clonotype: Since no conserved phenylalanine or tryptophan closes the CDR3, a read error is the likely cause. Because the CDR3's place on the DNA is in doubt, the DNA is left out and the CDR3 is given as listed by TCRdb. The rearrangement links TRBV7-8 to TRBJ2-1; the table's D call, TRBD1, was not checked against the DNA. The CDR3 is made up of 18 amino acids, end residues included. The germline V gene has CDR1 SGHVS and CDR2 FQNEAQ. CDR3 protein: CASSLVPGQSSYEQYFGS.

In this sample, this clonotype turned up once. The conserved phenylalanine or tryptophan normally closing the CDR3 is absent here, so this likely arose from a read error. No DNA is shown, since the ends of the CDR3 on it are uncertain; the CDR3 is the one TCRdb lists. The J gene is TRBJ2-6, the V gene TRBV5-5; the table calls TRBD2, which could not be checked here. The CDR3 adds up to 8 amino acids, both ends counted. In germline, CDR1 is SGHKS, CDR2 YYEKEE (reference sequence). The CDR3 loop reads CASSTAGA.

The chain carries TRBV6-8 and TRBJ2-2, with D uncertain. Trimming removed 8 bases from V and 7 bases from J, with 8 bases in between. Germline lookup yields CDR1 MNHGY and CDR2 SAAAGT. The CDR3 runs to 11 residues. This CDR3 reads CASRSYGELFF. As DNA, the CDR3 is TGTGCCAGCCGATCCTACGGGGAGCTGTTTTTT.

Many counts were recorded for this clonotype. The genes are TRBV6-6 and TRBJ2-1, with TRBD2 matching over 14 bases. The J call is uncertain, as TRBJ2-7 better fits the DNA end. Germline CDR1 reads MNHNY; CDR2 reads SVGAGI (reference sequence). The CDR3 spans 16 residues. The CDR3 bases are TGTGCCAGCAGTTACAGACTAGCGGGAGGGCCGAGTGAGCAGTACTTC. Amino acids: CASSYRLAGGPSEQYF.

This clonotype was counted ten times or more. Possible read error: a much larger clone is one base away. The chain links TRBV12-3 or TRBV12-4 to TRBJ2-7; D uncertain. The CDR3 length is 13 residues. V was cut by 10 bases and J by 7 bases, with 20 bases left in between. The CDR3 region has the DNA TGTGCCATCGGTCCCCACCCCAACAATGAGCAGTACTTC. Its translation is CAIGPHPNNEQYF.

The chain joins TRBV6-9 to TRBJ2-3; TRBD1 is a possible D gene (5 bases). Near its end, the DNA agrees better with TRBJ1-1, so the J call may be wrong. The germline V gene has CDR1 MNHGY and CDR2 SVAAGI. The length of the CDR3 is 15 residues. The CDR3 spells CASSYRGVGNTEAFF. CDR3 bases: TGTGCCAGCAGTTACCGAGGGGTGGGGAACACTGAAGCTTTCTTT.

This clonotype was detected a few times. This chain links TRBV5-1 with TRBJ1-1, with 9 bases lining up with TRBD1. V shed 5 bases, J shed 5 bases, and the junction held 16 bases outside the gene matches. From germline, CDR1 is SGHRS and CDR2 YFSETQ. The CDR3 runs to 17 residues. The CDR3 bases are TGCGCCAGCAGGCCGACCTTCCGGACAGGGGTAGAGACTGAAGCTTTCTTT. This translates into CASRPTFRTGVETEAFF.

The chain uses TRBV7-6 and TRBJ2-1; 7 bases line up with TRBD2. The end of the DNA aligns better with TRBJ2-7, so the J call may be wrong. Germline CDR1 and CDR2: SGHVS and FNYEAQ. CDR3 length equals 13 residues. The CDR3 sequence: CASSFSGTDEQYF. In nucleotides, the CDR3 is TGTGCCAGCAGCTTCAGCGGGACGGACGAGCAGTACTTC.

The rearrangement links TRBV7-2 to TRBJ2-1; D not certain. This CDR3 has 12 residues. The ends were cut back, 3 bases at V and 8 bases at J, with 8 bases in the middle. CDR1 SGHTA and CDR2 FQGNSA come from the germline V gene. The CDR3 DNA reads TGTGCCAGCAGCTTCCGAGGCGATGAGCAGTTCTTC. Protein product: CASSFRGDEQFF.